Following are 10 T cell receptor beta chains from one sample sequenced in a study of cytomegalovirus exposure and HLA in healthy donors. The study ran its PCR with 60 Vbeta and 13 Jbeta primers. Using immunoSEQ multiplex PCR, the repertoire was profiled, and TCRdb retains in-frame clones only, with some absent. The sample yields 120,000 or so clones, around 77% seen once. Sequencing was performed on PBMCs. These TCRs come from a man aged 18 to 30 in good health and CMV-seropositive.

The rearrangement joins TRBV7-9 to TRBJ2-5, with TRBD1 matching over 7 bases. The J call may be faulty, since TRBJ2-7 better matches the DNA end. CDR1 is SEHNR, CDR2 FQNEAQ, per germline (reference sequence). The CDR3 is 15 amino acids. The CDR3 bases are TGTGCCAGCAGCCGTATACGTGTGACAGGGTACGAGCAGTACTTC. Translating it yields CASSRIRVTGYEQYF.

The chain links TRBV27 to TRBJ2-5, with a weak D call TRBD1 (5 bases). The CDR3 covers 14 residues. Germline V gene lookup returns CDR1 MNHEY and CDR2 SMNVEV (reference sequence). V dropped 4 bases and J dropped 2 bases, with 11 bases sitting between them. The CDR3, as DNA: TGTGCCAGCAGTTCCGCTCAGGGTCAAGAGACCCAGTACTTC. This codes for CASSSAQGQETQYF.

The chain carries TRBV19 and TRBJ1-5; possible D gene TRBD1, 6 bases. The CDR3 extends over 16 amino acids. Trimming took off 11 bases at V and 0 bases at J, with 20 bases between the two ends. The germline gives CDR1 LNHDA, CDR2 SQIVND (reference sequence). CDR3 region: CAGTDRGGGSNQPQHF. The CDR3 DNA is TGTGCCGGAACAGATCGGGGGGGCGGTAGCAATCAGCCCCAGCATTTT.

This clone turned up a few times. This rearrangement joins TRBV19 to TRBJ1-6; D uncertain. V lost 1 base to trimming and J lost 7 bases, with 11 bases between them. The CDR3 contains 15 residues. From germline, CDR1 is LNHDA and CDR2 SQIVND (reference sequence). The CDR3 spells CASSIVEGYNSPLHF. For the CDR3, the DNA is TGTGCCAGTAGTATAGTTGAGGGATACAATTCACCCCTCCACTTT.

The chain employs TRBV13 and TRBJ2-7; 7 bases are a match to TRBD2. In germline, CDR1 is PRHDT, CDR2 FYEKMQ (reference sequence). J lost 3 bases, V lost 2 bases, and 7 bases had no gene match. The CDR3 loop spans 15 amino acids. The CDR3 reads CASSLRPAGDYEQYF. The CDR3 DNA sequence: TGTGCCAGCAGCTTACGCCCGGCGGGGGACTACGAGCAGTACTTC.

The chain uses TRBV28 and TRBJ1-1; TRBD1 aligns across 7 bases. The length of the CDR3 is 13 residues. Trimming at V came to 1 base and at J to 7 bases, leaving 3 bases not matched to a gene. Germline CDR1 and CDR2: MDHEN and SYDVKM. In DNA, the CDR3 is TGTGCCAGCAGTTTATTTAGGGGGCGTGAAGCTTTCTTT. Encoded protein: CASSLFRGREAFF.

The chain couples TRBV7-8 to TRBJ2-3, with D tentatively TRBD2 (6 bases). V was shortened by 1 base and J by 1 base, with 12 bases between the two germline ends. The CDR3 runs 16 residues. CDR1 and CDR2 (germline): SGHVS, FQNEAQ. CDR3: CASSLGVAEGTDTQYF. In DNA, the CDR3 is TGTGCCAGCAGCTTAGGGGTAGCGGAGGGCACAGATACGCAGTATTTT.

In this sample, this clone turned up once. The chain couples TRBV27 to TRBJ2-1, with 7 nucleotides matching TRBD2. This CDR3 spans 15 amino acids. Germline values: CDR1 MNHEY, CDR2 SMNVEV (reference sequence). V was clipped by 3 bases and J by 13 bases; unmatched bases: 15. The CDR3 sequence: CASSFTIGGNNLQFF. CDR3 nucleotide sequence: TGTGCCAGCAGTTTCACCATCGGGGGGAATAATTTACAGTTCTTC.

This chain uses TRBV30 with TRBJ2-7; 7 positions agree with TRBD2. The germline CDR1 and CDR2 sequences are GTSNPN and SVGIG (reference sequence). The junction had 14 bases not matched to a gene; V was cut back by 0 bases and J by 6 bases. This CDR3 is 16 amino acids long. CDR3 amino acids: CAWSVRSERGLREQYF. The CDR3 DNA reads as TGTGCCTGGAGTGTACGCTCGGAGCGGGGCTTACGCGAGCAGTACTTC.

The CDR3 DNA reads TGCGCCAGCAGCCAAGCCTGGGAACTCCGGGACTCCGGCTACGAGCAGTACTTC. It yields the protein CASSQAWELRDSGYEQYF. V gene TRBV4-1 combines with J gene TRBJ2-7; TRBD2 is a possible D gene (6 bases). CDR1 is MGHRA, CDR2 YSYEKL, per germline. The germline V and J ends were trimmed by 1 base and 3 bases, with 22 bases remaining between them. CDR3 length equals 18 residues.